Presented here are 12 T cell receptor beta chains from one specimen sequenced in a study of blood T cells in healthy people across ages (dated by TCRdb to between 2014 and 2016). Libraries were made using 5' RACE. Sequencing instrument: Illumina HiSeq 2500. A second 7 to 11 cycle PCR used a sample-barcoded 5' primer and a J-beta primer mix. TCRdb took the public reads, trimmed them with fastp at Q25, ran MiXCR for clone calling and kept in-frame beta chains. For every CDR3 protein sequence, its rows merge into one entry that carries the most common genes and DNA. The sample yields about 970,000 distinct CDR3 sequences; about 53% were counted once. The ten most abundant clones make up about 20% of the sample. Sequenced material: blood. The source of these receptors is a woman aged 55-75 years in good health.

The chain combines TRBV6-1 with TRBJ2-5, with 9 bases fitting TRBD1. The CDR3 has 16 residues. The V segment lost 6 bases and the J segment 6 bases; nucleotides outside the gene matches: 14. CDR1 MNHNS and CDR2 SASEGT come from the germline V gene. The CDR3 reads CASSRPGTGTRKTQYF. CDR3 bases: TGTGCCAGCAGCCGCCCGGGGACAGGGACAAGAAAGACCCAGTACTTC.

The V and J genes are TRBV24-1 and TRBJ2-5; a weak D match, TRBD1 (6 bases). The germline V and J ends were trimmed by 10 bases and 1 base, with 18 bases remaining between them. The CDR3 runs 15 residues. Germline lookup yields CDR1 KGHDR and CDR2 SFDVKD. CDR3 coding DNA: TGTGCCACAAGCTCCCCGGCGACAGGCCAAGAGACCCAGTACTTC. Its protein is CATSSPATGQETQYF.

The chain combines TRBV5-1 with TRBJ2-1; D might be TRBD1 (6 bases). The assigned J gene may be wrong: the sequence end matches TRBJ2-7 better. CDR1 is SGHRS, CDR2 YFSETQ, per germline. This CDR3 has 14 amino acids. The CDR3 loop is CASSLTGSEYEQYF. DNA for the CDR3: TGCGCCAGCAGCTTGACAGGGTCTGAGTATGAGCAGTACTTC.

On this clonotype: A read error may produce the germline difference seen at one junction end. This chain uses TRBV3-1 with TRBJ2-7, with 8 bases that match TRBD2. The CDR3 is 15 amino acids. Per the germline V gene, CDR1 is LGHDT and CDR2 is YNNKEL (reference sequence). The CDR3 is CASSQGTSYSDEQYF. The CDR3 DNA follows: TGTGCCAGCAGCCAAGGGACTAGCTACTCCGACGAGCAGTACTTC.

This rearrangement joins TRBV20-1 to TRBJ1-4; D not certain. V dropped 3 bases and J dropped 5 bases, with 16 bases sitting between them. This CDR3 spans 15 amino acids. CDR1 and CDR2 from the germline V gene are DFQATT and SNEGSKA (reference sequence). CDR3 nucleotides: TGCAGTGCTAGGCACGGGCAGGTGACAAATGAAAAACTGTTTTTT. This translates into CSARHGQVTNEKLFF.

This clonotype appeared a few times. The V gene is TRBV29-1, the J gene TRBJ1-5; a weak D match, TRBD1 (5 bases). Germline values: CDR1 SQVTM, CDR2 ANQGSEA. This CDR3 is 12 amino acids long. V was trimmed by 6 bases and J by 6 bases, leaving 12 bases between them. CDR3 region: CSVMEGSQPQHF. The CDR3 coding sequence is TGCAGCGTCATGGAGGGGTCTCAGCCCCAGCATTTT. The full variable domain, completed using reference TRBV29-1 and TRBJ1-5, is SAVISQKPSRDICQRGTSLTIQCQVDSQVTMMFWYRQQPGQSLTLIATANQGSEATYESGFVIDKFPISRPNLTFSTLTVSNMSPEDSSIYLCSVMEGSQPQHFGDGTRLSIL.

CDR3 DNA sequence: TGTGCCAGCAGTTCCCACCGGACAGGGCCTACCTACGAGCAGTACTTC. It yields the protein CASSSHRTGPTYEQYF. This chain links TRBV27 with TRBJ2-7; TRBD1 agrees at 8 bases. Germline CDR1 and CDR2: MNHEY and SMNVEV (reference sequence). After removal of 4 bases from V and 2 bases from J, the junction contained 10 bases not matched to a gene. This CDR3 contains 16 residues.

This chain connects TRBV20-1 to TRBJ2-1, with 12 bases matching TRBD2. The CDR3 is made up of 16 amino acids. The germline V gene encodes CDR1 DFQATT and CDR2 SNEGSKA (reference sequence). As DNA, the CDR3 is TGCAGCCCTGGACTAGCGGGGATAACCGGATACAATGAGCAGTTCTTC. Protein: CSPGLAGITGYNEQFF.

The V call is TRBV20-1, the J call TRBJ1-2; D uncertain. CDR1 and CDR2 from the germline V gene are DFQATT and SNEGSKA (reference sequence). This CDR3 has 12 amino acids. The V gene lost 3 bases and the J gene lost 2 bases, with 7 bases spanning the gap. The DNA for the CDR3 is TGCAGTGCTAGCACAGTAAACTATGGCTACACCTTC. Residues: CSASTVNYGYTF.

Points on this clonotype: The junction departs from germline at one end; a sequencing error may be responsible. The rearrangement joins TRBV28 to TRBJ2-3; perhaps TRBD2 as D (5 bases). Germline CDR1 reads MDHEN; CDR2 reads SYDVKM. This CDR3 region has 16 residues. The chain's CDR3 is CASSLPRWGARDAQYF. Here the CDR3 DNA reads TGTGCCAGCAGTTTACCCCGGTGGGGAGCCCGAGATGCGCAGTATTTT.

The V gene is TRBV5-6, the J gene TRBJ2-5; D gene uncertain. V dropped 4 bases and J dropped 8 bases, with 12 bases sitting between them. Per germline, CDR1 SGHDT and CDR2 YYEEEE. The CDR3 totals 12 residues. The CDR3 reads CASSTGGRTQYF. The CDR3 DNA sequence: TGTGCCAGCAGCACCGGTGGTCGAACCCAGTACTTC. Full variable domain (missing parts from reference TRBV5-6 and TRBJ2-5): DAGVTQSPTHLIKTRGQQVTLRCSPKSGHDTVSWYQQALGQGPQFIFQYYEEEERQRGNFPDRFSGHQFPNYSSELNVNALLLGDSALYLCASSTGGRTQYFGPGTRLLVL.

This rearrangement joins TRBV27 to TRBJ2-1; tentatively, D is TRBD2 (6 bases). CDR1 and CDR2 from the germline V gene are MNHEY and SMNVEV (reference sequence). V was clipped by 5 bases and J by 6 bases, with 17 bases between them. The CDR3 loop spans 15 amino acids. CDR3 nucleotides: TGTGCCAGCAGTCTACTATACGGGAGTACCAATGAGCAGTTCTTC. It codes for CASSLLYGSTNEQFF.